This T cell receptor beta chain was recovered during a study of control samples from healthy donors and cancer patients (dated by TCRdb to 2018 to 2021). Libraries came from the immunoSEQ multiplex PCR assay. TCRdb carries this immuneACCESS record with in-frame sequences only. Its versions omit some clonotypes, under half of them owing to an unresolved V gene in the studies checked, with the rest unexplained. Present in this sample are about 44,000 clones, roughly 86% of which were seen just once. The ten top clones hold roughly 10% of the sample. In its sample, this clone was seen once. Its antigen remains undetermined. The record has no base qualities; no much larger clone is one base away. The V and J ends are trimmed by 0 bases and 1 base, leaving 10 bases between them. Reading from cysteine to phenylalanine, the CDR3 counts 16 amino acids. Of all the DNA, just the CDR3 is kept, 48 bases in frame from base 1. The germline V gene supplies CDR1 SGDLS and CDR2 YYNGEE.

The chain links TRBV9 with TRBJ2-2; perhaps TRBD1 is the D gene, with 5 bases matching. The sequencing input was PBMCs. This clonotype originated in a woman between 55 and 75 years old with lung cancer. The DNA sequence is TGTGCCAGCAGCGTAGAGGGGCGGAGGAACACCGGGGAGCTGTTTTTT. Its protein reads: CASSVEGRRNTGELFF.